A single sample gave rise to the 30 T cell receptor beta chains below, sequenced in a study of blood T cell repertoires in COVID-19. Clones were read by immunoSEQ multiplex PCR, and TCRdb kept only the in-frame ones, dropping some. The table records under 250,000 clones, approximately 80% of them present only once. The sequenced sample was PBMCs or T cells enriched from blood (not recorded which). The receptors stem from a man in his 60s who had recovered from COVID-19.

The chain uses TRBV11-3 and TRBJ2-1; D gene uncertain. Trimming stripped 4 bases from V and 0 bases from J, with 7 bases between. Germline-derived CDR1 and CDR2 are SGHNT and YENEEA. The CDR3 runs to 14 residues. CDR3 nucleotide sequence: TGTGCCAGCAGCTACGGCGGCTCCTACAATGAGCAGTTCTTC. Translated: CASSYGGSYNEQFF.

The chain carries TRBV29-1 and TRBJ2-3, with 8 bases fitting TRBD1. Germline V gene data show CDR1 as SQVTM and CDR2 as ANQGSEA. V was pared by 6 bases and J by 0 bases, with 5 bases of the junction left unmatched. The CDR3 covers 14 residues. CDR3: CSVRTGYSTDTQYF. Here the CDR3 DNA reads TGCAGCGTACGGACAGGGTACAGCACAGATACGCAGTATTTT.

The CDR3 DNA follows: TGTGCCAGCAGCTTAGGGGCCTCAGGGCGAACGTCAAACTATGGCTACACCTTC. Its translation is CASSLGASGRTSNYGYTF. The chain uses TRBV7-6 and TRBJ1-2, with a weak D call TRBD1 (5 bases). The germline V gene has CDR1 SGHVS and CDR2 FNYEAQ. This CDR3 comprises 18 residues. V lost 1 base and J 2 bases, leaving 20 bases between the germline ends. The variable domain in full, completed from reference TRBV7-6 and TRBJ1-2, reads GAGVSQSPRYKVTKRGQDVALRCDPISGHVSLYWYRQALGQGPEFLTYFNYEAQQDKSGLPNDRFSAERPEGSISTLTIQRTEQRDSAMYRCASSLGASGRTSNYGYTFGSGTRLTVV.

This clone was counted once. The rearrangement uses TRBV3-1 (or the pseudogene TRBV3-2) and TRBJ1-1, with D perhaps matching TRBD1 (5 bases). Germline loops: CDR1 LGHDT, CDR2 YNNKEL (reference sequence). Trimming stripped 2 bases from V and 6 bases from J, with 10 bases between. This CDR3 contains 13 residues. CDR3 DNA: TGTGCCAGCAGCCAAAGGGGAATTTCTGAAGCTTTCTTT. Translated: CASSQRGISEAFF.

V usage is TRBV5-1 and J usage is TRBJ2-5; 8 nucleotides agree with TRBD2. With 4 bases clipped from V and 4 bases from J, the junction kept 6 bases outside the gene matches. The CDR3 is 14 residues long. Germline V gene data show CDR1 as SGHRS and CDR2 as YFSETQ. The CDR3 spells CASSRTSQPETQYF. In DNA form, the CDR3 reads TGCGCCAGCAGCAGGACTAGCCAGCCAGAGACCCAGTACTTC.

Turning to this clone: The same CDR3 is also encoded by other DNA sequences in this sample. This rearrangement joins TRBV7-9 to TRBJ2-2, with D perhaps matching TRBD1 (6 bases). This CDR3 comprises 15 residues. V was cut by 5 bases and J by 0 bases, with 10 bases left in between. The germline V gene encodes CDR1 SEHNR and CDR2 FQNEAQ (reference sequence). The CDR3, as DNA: TGTGCCAGCAGCCCTGGGACAACGAACACCGGGGAGCTGTTTTTT. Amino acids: CASSPGTTNTGELFF.

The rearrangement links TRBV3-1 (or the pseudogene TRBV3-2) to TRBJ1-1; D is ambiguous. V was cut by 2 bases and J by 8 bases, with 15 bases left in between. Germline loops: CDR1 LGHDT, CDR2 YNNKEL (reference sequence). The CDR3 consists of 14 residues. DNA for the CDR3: TGTGCCAGCAGCCAAAGGCTCCTGATCGGGGAAGCTTTCTTT. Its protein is CASSQRLLIGEAFF.

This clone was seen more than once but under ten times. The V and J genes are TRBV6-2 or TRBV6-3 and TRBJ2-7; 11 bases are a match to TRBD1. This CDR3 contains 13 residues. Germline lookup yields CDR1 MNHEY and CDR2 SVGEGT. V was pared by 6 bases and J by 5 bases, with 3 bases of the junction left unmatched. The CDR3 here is CASSRTGGDEQYF. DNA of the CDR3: TGTGCCAGCAGCCGGACAGGGGGCGACGAGCAGTACTTC.

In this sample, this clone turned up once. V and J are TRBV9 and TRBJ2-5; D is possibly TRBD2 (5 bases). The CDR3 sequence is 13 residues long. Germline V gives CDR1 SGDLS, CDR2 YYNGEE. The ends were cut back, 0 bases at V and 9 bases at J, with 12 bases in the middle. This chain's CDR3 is CASSVDAVGAQYF. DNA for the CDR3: TGTGCCAGCAGCGTAGACGCGGTGGGAGCCCAGTACTTC.

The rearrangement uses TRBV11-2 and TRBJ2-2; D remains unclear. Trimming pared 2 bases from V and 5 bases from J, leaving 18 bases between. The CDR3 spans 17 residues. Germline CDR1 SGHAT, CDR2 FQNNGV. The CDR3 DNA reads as TGTGCCAGCAGCTTATATTGGTCGTTTAGTCCTACCGGGGAGCTGTTTTTT. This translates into CASSLYWSFSPTGELFF.

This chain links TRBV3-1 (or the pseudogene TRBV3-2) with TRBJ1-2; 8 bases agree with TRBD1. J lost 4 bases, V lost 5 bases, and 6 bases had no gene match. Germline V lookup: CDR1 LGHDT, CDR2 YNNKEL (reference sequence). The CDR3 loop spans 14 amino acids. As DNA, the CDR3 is TGTGCCAGCAGCACCCGGACAGGGTCCTATGGCTACACCTTC. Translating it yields CASSTRTGSYGYTF.

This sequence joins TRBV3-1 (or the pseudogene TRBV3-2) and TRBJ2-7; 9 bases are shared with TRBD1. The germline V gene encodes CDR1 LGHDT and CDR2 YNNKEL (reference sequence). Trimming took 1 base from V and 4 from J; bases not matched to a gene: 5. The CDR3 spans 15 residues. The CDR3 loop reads CASSQGTGGGYEQYF. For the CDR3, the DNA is TGTGCCAGCAGCCAAGGAACAGGGGGCGGATACGAGCAGTACTTC.

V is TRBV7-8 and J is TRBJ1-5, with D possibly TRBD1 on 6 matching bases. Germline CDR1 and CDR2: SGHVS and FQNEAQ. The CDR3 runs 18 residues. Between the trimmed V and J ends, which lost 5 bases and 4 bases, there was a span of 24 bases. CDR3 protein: CASSPRDKMSRHNQPQHF. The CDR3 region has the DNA TGTGCCAGCAGCCCCAGGGACAAAATGAGCCGGCATAATCAGCCCCAGCATTTT.

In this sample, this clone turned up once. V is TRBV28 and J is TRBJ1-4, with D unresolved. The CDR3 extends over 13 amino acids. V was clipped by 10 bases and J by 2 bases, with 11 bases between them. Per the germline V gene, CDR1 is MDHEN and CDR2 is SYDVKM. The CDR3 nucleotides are TGTGCCACCGGAGGGATCACTAATGAAAAACTGTTTTTT. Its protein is CATGGITNEKLFF. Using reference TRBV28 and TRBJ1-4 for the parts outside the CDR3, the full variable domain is DVKVTQSSRYLVKRTGEKVFLECVQDMDHENMFWYRQDPGLGLRLIYFSYDVKMKEKGDIPEGYSVSREKKERFSLILESASTNQTSMYLCATGGITNEKLFFGSGTQLSVL.

The CDR3 spells CASSPGGHNTGELFF. The DNA for the CDR3 is TGCGCCAGCAGCCCTGGGGGACATAACACCGGGGAGCTGTTTTTT. J is TRBJ2-2 and V is TRBV5-1, with D maybe TRBD1 (6 bases). Trimming took 4 bases from V and 2 from J, leaving 12 bases between them. The CDR3 spans 15 residues. Germline V gene lookup returns CDR1 SGHRS and CDR2 YFSETQ.

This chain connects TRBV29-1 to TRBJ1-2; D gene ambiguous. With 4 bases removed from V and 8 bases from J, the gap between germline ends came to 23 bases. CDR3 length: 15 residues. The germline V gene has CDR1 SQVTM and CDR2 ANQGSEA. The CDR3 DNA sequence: TGCAGCGTTGCCGAAGACTCGCGAGGCCCCACCGGCTACACCTTC. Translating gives CSVAEDSRGPTGYTF.

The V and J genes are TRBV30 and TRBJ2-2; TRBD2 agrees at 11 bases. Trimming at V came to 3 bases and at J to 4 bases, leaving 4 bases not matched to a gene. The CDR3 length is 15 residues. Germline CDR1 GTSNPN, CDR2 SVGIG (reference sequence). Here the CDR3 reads CAWRPGTSGTGELFF. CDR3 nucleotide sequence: TGTGCCTGGAGACCTGGGACTAGCGGCACCGGGGAGCTGTTTTTT.

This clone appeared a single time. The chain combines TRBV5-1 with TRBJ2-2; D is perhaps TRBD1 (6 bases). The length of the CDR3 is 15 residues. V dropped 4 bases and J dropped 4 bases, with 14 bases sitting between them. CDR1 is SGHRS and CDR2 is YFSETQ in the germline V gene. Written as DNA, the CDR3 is TGCGCCAGCAGCCAATCCAAACAGGGCACCGGGGAGCTGTTTTTT. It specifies CASSQSKQGTGELFF.

CDR3 sequence reads: CASSYSRQVGMEAFF. CDR3 bases: TGTGCCAGCAGTTACTCTCGACAGGTTGGGATGGAAGCTTTCTTT. The genes are TRBV6-5 and TRBJ1-1, with D possibly being TRBD1 (6 bases). The CDR3 sequence is 15 residues long. Germline-derived CDR1 and CDR2 are MNHEY and SVGAGI. Trimming stripped 0 bases from V and 8 bases from J, with 16 bases between.

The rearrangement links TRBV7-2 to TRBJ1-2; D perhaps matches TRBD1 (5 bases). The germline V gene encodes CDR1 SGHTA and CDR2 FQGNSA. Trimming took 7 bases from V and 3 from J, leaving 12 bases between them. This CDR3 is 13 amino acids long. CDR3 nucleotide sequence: TGTGCCAGCACCCCCGGGGGATACTATGGCTACACCTTC. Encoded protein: CASTPGGYYGYTF.

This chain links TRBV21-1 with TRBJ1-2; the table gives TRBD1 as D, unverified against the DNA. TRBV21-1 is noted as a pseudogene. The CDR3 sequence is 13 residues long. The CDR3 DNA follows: TGTGCCAGCAGCAAAGTCCCAGGGAATGGCTACACCTTC. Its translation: CASSKVPGNGYTF.

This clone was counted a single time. CDR3 loop: CASSTEARGGYTF. In DNA form, the CDR3 reads TGTGCCAGCAGCACTGAGGCCAGGGGTGGCTACACCTTC. The V gene is TRBV9, the J gene TRBJ1-2; TRBD1 is a possible D gene (6 bases). V lost 4 bases to trimming and J lost 7 bases, with 14 bases between them. Per germline, CDR1 SGDLS and CDR2 YYNGEE. The CDR3 consists of 13 residues.

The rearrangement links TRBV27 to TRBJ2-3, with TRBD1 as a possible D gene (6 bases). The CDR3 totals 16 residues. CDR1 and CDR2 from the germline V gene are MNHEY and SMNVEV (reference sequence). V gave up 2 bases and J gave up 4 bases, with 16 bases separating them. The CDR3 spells CASSLDGTLRADTQYF. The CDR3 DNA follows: TGTGCCAGCAGTTTAGACGGGACACTTCGGGCAGATACGCAGTATTTT.

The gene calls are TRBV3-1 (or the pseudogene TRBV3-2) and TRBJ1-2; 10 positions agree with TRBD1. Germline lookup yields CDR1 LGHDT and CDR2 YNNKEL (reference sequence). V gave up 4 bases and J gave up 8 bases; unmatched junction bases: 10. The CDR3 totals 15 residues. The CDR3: CASSLSTGGARGYTF. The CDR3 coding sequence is TGTGCCAGCAGCCTCTCGACAGGGGGCGCGCGGGGCTACACCTTC.

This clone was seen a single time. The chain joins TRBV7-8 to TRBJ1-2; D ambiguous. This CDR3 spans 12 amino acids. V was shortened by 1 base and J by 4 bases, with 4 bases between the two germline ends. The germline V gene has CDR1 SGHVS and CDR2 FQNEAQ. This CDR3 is CASSLGRYGYTF. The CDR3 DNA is TGTGCCAGCAGCTTAGGTCGCTATGGCTACACCTTC.

The CDR3 loop reads CASRLSGSGELFF. The CDR3 DNA is TGTGCCAGCAGGTTATCAGGGTCCGGGGAGCTGTTTTTT. The chain recombines TRBV12-3 or TRBV12-4 with TRBJ2-2; possible D gene TRBD1, 5 bases. This CDR3 is 13 amino acids long. Trimming shortened V by 6 bases and J by 6 bases, and 11 bases separated the two germline ends.

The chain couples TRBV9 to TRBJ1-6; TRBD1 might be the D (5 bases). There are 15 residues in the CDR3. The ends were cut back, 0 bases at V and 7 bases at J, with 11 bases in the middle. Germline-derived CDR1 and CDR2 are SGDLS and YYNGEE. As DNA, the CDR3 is TGTGCCAGCAGCGTAGACGACGGACAAAATTCACCCCTCCACTTT. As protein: CASSVDDGQNSPLHF. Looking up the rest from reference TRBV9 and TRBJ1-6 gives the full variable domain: DSGVTQTPKHLITATGQRVTLRCSPRSGDLSVYWYQQSLDQGLQFLIQYYNGEERAKGNILERFSAQQFPDLHSELNLSSLELGDSALYFCASSVDDGQNSPLHFGNGTRLTVT.

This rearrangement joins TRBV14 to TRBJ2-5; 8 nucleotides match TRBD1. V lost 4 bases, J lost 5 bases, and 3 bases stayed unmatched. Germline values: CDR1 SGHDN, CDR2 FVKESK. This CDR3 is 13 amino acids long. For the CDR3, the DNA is TGTGCCAGCAGCCCCAGGGGGCGGGAGACCCAGTACTTC. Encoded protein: CASSPRGRETQYF.

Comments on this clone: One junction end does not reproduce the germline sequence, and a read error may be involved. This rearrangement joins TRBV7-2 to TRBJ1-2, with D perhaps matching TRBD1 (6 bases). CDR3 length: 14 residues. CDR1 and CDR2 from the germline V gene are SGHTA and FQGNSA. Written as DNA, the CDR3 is TGTGCCAGCAGCTTACACCGGGACACCCATGTCTCCCCCTTC. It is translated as CASSLHRDTHVSPF.

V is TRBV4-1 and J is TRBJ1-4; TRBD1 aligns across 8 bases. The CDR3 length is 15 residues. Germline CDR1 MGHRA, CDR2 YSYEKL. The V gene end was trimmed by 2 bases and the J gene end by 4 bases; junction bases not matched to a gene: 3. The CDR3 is CASSQPGQDNEKLFF. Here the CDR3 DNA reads TGCGCCAGCAGCCAACCGGGACAGGATAATGAAAAACTGTTTTTT.